The clone carrying this TCR beta chain was picked up many times. Its matching antigen is unknown. Time point denoted: newly diagnosed GD, antithyroid drugs for less than 3 months. The TCR library used RNA extracted from PBMCs. These data are taken from a study of regulatory T cells in long-lasting Graves disease. Regarding the study as a whole: Persistent patients shared more public clonotypes (approximately 2,800) than new patients (roughly 1,000).

V dropped 6 bases and J dropped 6 bases, with 11 bases sitting between them. The CDR3 covers 13 residues. Germline CDR1 is SGHTA and CDR2 is FQGNSA. Arm-PCR with iRepertoire HTBI primers amplified the CDR3 regions for these TCR beta libraries. TCRdb called the multiplex PCR reads again in MiXCR, with one record for every CDR3 protein. Among fewer than 550,000 distinct CDR3 sequences, less than 20% were seen once, and the ten largest hold about 25%. These data were also filed under a second study, of T cells in Graves' hyperthyroidism and ophthalmopathy.

This sequence was found in a woman aged 18-30 years with Graves disease. The chain joins TRBV7-2 to TRBJ2-2; TRBD2 is a possible D gene (5 bases). Sequences were derived from peripheral blood mononuclear cells (PBMCs), sampled at new diagnosis, from a patient treated with antithyroid drugs. CDR3: CASRPREAGELFF. DNA for the CDR3: TGTGCCAGCAGACCCCGGGAAGCCGGGGAGCTGTTTTTT.